The 15 T cell receptor beta chains below were found in one sample sequenced in a study of blood T cell repertoires in COVID-19. Sequenced by immunoSEQ multiplex PCR; TCRdb stores in-frame clones only, minus some. The table has under 110,000 clones, 76% seen once. Sequencing was done on a sample of peripheral blood. These receptor sequences come from an elderly man with COVID-19, enrolled during active disease.

The chain uses TRBV10-2 and TRBJ2-5; 11 nucleotides agree with TRBD2. The CDR3 has 16 amino acids. Germline V lookup: CDR1 WSHSY, CDR2 SAAADI. The J segment lost 4 bases and the V segment lost 2 bases, leaving 6 bases of the junction unmatched. The CDR3 DNA is TGCGCCAGCAGTGAGGAACTAGCGGGAGAGGGAGAGACCCAGTACTTC. This codes for CASSEELAGEGETQYF.

This chain joins TRBV9 and TRBJ1-6; no reliable D call. Trimming left V 0 bases short and J 3 bases short, with 7 bases between. CDR1 and CDR2 from the germline V gene are SGDLS and YYNGEE. The length of the CDR3 is 15 residues. The CDR3 DNA reads as TGTGCCAGCAGCGTAGGTCCAGTCTATAATTCACCCCTCCACTTT. Protein: CASSVGPVYNSPLHF.

The J gene is TRBJ1-4, the V gene TRBV4-2; no clear D gene. Germline V CDR1 and CDR2: LGHNA, YNFKEQ. The CDR3 is 17 residues long. Trimming shortened V by 3 bases and J by 4 bases, and 18 bases separated the two germline ends. CDR3 coding DNA: TGTGCCAGCAGCCAGTGGAACACGGGAATACTTAATGAAAAACTGTTTTTT. It translates to CASSQWNTGILNEKLFF.

The rearrangement uses TRBV19 and TRBJ1-2; perhaps TRBD1 as D (5 bases). The CDR3 has 13 amino acids. Trimming left V 1 base short and J 8 bases short, with 11 bases between. Germline-derived CDR1 and CDR2 are LNHDA and SQIVND (reference sequence). CDR3 amino acids: CASSIGLGLGYTF. The CDR3 bases are TGTGCCAGTAGTATAGGGCTGGGACTCGGCTACACCTTC.

The chain recombines TRBV2 with TRBJ1-4, with D possibly TRBD1 on 5 matching bases. This CDR3 spans 13 amino acids. The V end lost 6 bases, the J end lost 2 bases, and 7 bases lay between the germline ends. CDR1 is SNHLY, CDR2 FYNNEI, per germline. The CDR3 region is CASSRDTNEKLFF. The CDR3 DNA follows: TGTGCCAGCAGCAGGGATACTAATGAAAAACTGTTTTTT.

This clone appeared a few times. As DNA, the CDR3 is TGTGCCAGCAGGTCAGCGGGAGGGGTACACGAGCAGTACTTC. This translates into CASRSAGGVHEQYF. V and J are TRBV7-3 and TRBJ2-7; 10 bases agree with TRBD2. The CDR3 contains 14 residues. Unmatched junction bases numbered 7, after V lost 6 bases and J lost 5 bases. From germline, CDR1 is SGHTA and CDR2 FQGTGA.

Only one count was recorded for this clone. The V gene is TRBV9, the J gene TRBJ2-2; the D gene is possibly TRBD2 (5 bases). Germline lookup yields CDR1 SGDLS and CDR2 YYNGEE. Between the trimmed V and J ends, which lost 0 bases and 4 bases, there was a span of 13 bases. This CDR3 contains 16 residues. CDR3 residues: CASSVEVGVGTGELFF. CDR3 DNA: TGTGCCAGCAGCGTAGAGGTGGGAGTGGGCACCGGGGAGCTGTTTTTT.

V and J are TRBV2 and TRBJ2-7, with 11 bases aligning to TRBD2. Germline loops: CDR1 SNHLY, CDR2 FYNNEI. The ends lost 9 bases at V and 0 bases at J; junction bases unmatched: 4. The CDR3 extends over 14 amino acids. The CDR3 DNA follows: TGTGCCAGAGCCGGGACTAGCGGCTCCTACGAGCAGTACTTC. It yields the protein CARAGTSGSYEQYF.

This chain joins TRBV9 and TRBJ2-3; TRBD1 is a possible D gene (5 bases). The CDR3 has 14 residues. Germline V gene lookup returns CDR1 SGDLS and CDR2 YYNGEE. The V gene lost 0 bases and the J gene lost 4 bases, with 9 bases spanning the gap. CDR3 DNA sequence: TGTGCCAGCAGCGTAGGGCAGGGTGCAGATACGCAGTATTTT. Its translation is CASSVGQGADTQYF.

V is TRBV27 and J is TRBJ2-7; 8 nucleotides agree with TRBD2. V lost 4 bases to trimming and J lost 5 bases; unmatched junction nucleotides: 10. Germline CDR1 reads MNHEY; CDR2 reads SMNVEV (reference sequence). The CDR3 length is 15 residues. For the CDR3, the DNA is TGTGCCAGCAGTTCCTCCGGGACTAGAAGCCACGAGCAGTACTTC. It specifies CASSSSGTRSHEQYF.

This clone was recorded a few times. The chain links TRBV6-2 or TRBV6-3 to TRBJ2-7, with TRBD2 identical over 13 bases. Per the germline V gene, CDR1 is MNHEY and CDR2 is SVGEGT. CDR3 length equals 16 residues. J gave up 1 base and V 1 base, and 1 base lay outside the gene matches. This CDR3 is CASSYWTSGSSYEQYF. In nucleotides, the CDR3 is TGTGCCAGCAGTTACTGGACTAGCGGGAGTTCCTACGAGCAGTACTTC.

V and J are TRBV5-1 and TRBJ1-4, with 8 positions matching TRBD1. CDR3 length equals 15 residues. The ends lost 5 bases at V and 6 bases at J; junction bases unmatched: 9. Looked up from germline, CDR1 is SGHRS and CDR2 is YFSETQ. In DNA, the CDR3 is TGCGCCAGCAGATCTCCAGACAGGGGAGATGAAAAACTGTTTTTT. This sequence encodes CASRSPDRGDEKLFF.

In this sample, this clone turned up once. The V and J genes are TRBV28 and TRBJ1-4; 9 nucleotides line up with TRBD1. The CDR3 sequence is 15 residues long. V lost 3 bases, J lost 8 bases, and 7 bases stayed unmatched. The germline gives CDR1 MDHEN, CDR2 SYDVKM. CDR3 region: CASSFPGQGLEKLFF. The CDR3 bases are TGTGCCAGCAGTTTTCCAGGACAGGGGTTAGAAAAACTGTTTTTT.

This clone was observed a single time. V gene TRBV19 combines with J gene TRBJ1-3; D is unresolved. Trimming shortened V by 1 base and J by 2 bases, and 6 bases separated the two germline ends. The CDR3 covers 14 residues. Germline V gives CDR1 LNHDA, CDR2 SQIVND (reference sequence). Here the CDR3 DNA reads TGTGCCAGTAGTATAGGGGCAGCTGGAAACACCATATATTTT. Translating gives CASSIGAAGNTIYF.

J is TRBJ2-3 and V is TRBV5-5; 9 bases are a match to TRBD1. J gave up 6 bases and V 4 bases, and 6 bases lay outside the gene matches. The CDR3 sequence is 14 residues long. Germline V gives CDR1 SGHKS, CDR2 YYEKEE (reference sequence). The CDR3 spells CASSHGTGRDTQYF. CDR3 nucleotides: TGTGCCAGCAGCCACGGGACAGGGCGGGATACGCAGTATTTT. Drawing the rest from reference TRBV5-5 and TRBJ2-3, the complete variable domain is DAGVTQSPTHLIKTRGQQVTLRCSPISGHKSVSWYQQVLGQGPQFIFQYYEKEERGRGNFPDRFSARQFPNYSSELNVNALLLGDSALYLCASSHGTGRDTQYFGPGTRLTVL.